This T cell receptor beta chain derives from a study of cytomegalovirus exposure and HLA in healthy donors. Study-wide points: A later analysis found TCR association rates differed by HLA locus, highest for DRB1 and lowest for HLA-C. According to a later analysis, donors in an Asian-associated ancestry cluster reportedly had fewer N-insertions than the 666-donor mean. Specificity of three CMV-associated chains for CMV antigens was verified in vitro. The study flagged around 150 TCR beta chains as cytomegalovirus-associated.

Comment on this clone: Antigen specificity is unknown.

With V trimmed by 0 bases and J by 0 bases, 5 bases remained unmatched. The CDR3 spans 17 residues. Germline V CDR1 and CDR2: SGHTS, YDEGEE. The PCR employed 60 Vbeta primers together with 13 Jbeta primers. Sequencing used immunoSEQ multiplex PCR; TCRdb keeps in-frame clones, though not all of them. Here the sample spans some 180,000 clones, 82% being singletons. The sample comprised PBMCs. This chain joins TRBV5-8 and TRBJ2-2; 7 bases fit TRBD1. The sequence was collected from a young woman in good health and CMV-seronegative. CDR3 sequence (DNA): TGTGCCAGCAGCTTGGTTGAGGGGACAGCGAACACCGGGGAGCTGTTTTTT. It specifies CASSLVEGTANTGELFF.